This T cell receptor beta chain was captured by sequencing in a study of post-analysis software for immune sequencing data. Whole-study context: Recorded subtypes: relapsing-remitting, secondary progressive, progressive-relapsing; some patients unannotated.

CDR3 length equals 17 residues. Trimming shortened V by 5 bases and J by 0 bases, and 20 bases separated the two germline ends. The germline gives CDR1 SEHNR, CDR2 FQNEAQ (reference sequence). Study-level results: Relative to controls, patients had a few TRBV segments at higher frequency, with TRBV5-6, TRBV5-1 and TRBV20-1 among these. When the samples were clustered directly with F measure, those that had been prepared in the same batch showed strong co-clustering. When compared against controls, multiple sclerosis patients showed significantly lower normalized Chao1 diversity.

The TCR beta cDNA libraries carried unique molecular identifiers. The yield from approximately 1 to 10 million T cells was roughly 0.5 million cDNA molecules in total. TCRdb re-analysed the PCR reads in MiXCR, keeping a single row per CDR3 protein. The table records under 900,000 distinct CDR3 sequences, 53% of them present only once. Notes on this clonotype: Antigen specificity is unknown.

The source of this sequence is a girl aged 10 to 17 with multiple sclerosis. The V call is TRBV7-9, the J call TRBJ2-7; D remains unclear. Specimen: blood. CDR3 region: CASSGSTGDWSSYEQYF. The DNA of the CDR3 is TGTGCCAGCAGCGGATCAACCGGCGACTGGAGCTCCTACGAGCAGTACTTC.